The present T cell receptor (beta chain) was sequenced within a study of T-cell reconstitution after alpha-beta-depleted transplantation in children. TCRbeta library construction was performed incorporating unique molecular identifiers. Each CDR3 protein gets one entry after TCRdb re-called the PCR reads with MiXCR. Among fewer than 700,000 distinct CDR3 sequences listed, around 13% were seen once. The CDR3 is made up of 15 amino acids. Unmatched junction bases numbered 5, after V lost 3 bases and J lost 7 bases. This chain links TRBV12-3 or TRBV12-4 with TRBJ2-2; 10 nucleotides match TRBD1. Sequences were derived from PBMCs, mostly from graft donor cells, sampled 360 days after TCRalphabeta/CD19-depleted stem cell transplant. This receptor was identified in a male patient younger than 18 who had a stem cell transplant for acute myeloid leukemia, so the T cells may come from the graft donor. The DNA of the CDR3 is TGTGCCAGCAGTTTGAGACAGGGGGCTGGCGGGGAGCTGTTTTTT. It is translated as CASSLRQGAGGELFF.